This section outlines one TCR beta chain sequence together with its context. Its antigen is still unknown. The ends were cut back, 4 bases at V and 4 bases at J, with 14 bases in the middle. The germline CDR1 and CDR2 sequences are LGHNA and YNFKEQ. The CDR3 runs to 14 residues. This record comes from a study of glioma-infiltrating T cells after dendritic cell vaccination. Regarding the study as a whole: Higher pretreatment TIL content predicted longer progression-free time and survival.

The time point is: after dendritic cell vaccination, including at tumor progression/relapse. Repertoires were generated with immunoSEQ multiplex PCR, while TCRdb's copy carries only in-frame clones and drops some. Of around 87,000 clones listed, 80% to 85% were seen once; the top ten hold 6% to 7.5%. The sample consisted of blood, taken after dendritic cell vaccination. The source is a human donor with glioblastoma. This sequence joins TRBV4-2 and TRBJ2-7; tentatively, D is TRBD1 (6 bases). Here the CDR3 reads CASSLSGQFYEQYF. As DNA, the CDR3 is TGTGCCAGCAGCCTATCCGGACAGTTTTACGAGCAGTACTTC.